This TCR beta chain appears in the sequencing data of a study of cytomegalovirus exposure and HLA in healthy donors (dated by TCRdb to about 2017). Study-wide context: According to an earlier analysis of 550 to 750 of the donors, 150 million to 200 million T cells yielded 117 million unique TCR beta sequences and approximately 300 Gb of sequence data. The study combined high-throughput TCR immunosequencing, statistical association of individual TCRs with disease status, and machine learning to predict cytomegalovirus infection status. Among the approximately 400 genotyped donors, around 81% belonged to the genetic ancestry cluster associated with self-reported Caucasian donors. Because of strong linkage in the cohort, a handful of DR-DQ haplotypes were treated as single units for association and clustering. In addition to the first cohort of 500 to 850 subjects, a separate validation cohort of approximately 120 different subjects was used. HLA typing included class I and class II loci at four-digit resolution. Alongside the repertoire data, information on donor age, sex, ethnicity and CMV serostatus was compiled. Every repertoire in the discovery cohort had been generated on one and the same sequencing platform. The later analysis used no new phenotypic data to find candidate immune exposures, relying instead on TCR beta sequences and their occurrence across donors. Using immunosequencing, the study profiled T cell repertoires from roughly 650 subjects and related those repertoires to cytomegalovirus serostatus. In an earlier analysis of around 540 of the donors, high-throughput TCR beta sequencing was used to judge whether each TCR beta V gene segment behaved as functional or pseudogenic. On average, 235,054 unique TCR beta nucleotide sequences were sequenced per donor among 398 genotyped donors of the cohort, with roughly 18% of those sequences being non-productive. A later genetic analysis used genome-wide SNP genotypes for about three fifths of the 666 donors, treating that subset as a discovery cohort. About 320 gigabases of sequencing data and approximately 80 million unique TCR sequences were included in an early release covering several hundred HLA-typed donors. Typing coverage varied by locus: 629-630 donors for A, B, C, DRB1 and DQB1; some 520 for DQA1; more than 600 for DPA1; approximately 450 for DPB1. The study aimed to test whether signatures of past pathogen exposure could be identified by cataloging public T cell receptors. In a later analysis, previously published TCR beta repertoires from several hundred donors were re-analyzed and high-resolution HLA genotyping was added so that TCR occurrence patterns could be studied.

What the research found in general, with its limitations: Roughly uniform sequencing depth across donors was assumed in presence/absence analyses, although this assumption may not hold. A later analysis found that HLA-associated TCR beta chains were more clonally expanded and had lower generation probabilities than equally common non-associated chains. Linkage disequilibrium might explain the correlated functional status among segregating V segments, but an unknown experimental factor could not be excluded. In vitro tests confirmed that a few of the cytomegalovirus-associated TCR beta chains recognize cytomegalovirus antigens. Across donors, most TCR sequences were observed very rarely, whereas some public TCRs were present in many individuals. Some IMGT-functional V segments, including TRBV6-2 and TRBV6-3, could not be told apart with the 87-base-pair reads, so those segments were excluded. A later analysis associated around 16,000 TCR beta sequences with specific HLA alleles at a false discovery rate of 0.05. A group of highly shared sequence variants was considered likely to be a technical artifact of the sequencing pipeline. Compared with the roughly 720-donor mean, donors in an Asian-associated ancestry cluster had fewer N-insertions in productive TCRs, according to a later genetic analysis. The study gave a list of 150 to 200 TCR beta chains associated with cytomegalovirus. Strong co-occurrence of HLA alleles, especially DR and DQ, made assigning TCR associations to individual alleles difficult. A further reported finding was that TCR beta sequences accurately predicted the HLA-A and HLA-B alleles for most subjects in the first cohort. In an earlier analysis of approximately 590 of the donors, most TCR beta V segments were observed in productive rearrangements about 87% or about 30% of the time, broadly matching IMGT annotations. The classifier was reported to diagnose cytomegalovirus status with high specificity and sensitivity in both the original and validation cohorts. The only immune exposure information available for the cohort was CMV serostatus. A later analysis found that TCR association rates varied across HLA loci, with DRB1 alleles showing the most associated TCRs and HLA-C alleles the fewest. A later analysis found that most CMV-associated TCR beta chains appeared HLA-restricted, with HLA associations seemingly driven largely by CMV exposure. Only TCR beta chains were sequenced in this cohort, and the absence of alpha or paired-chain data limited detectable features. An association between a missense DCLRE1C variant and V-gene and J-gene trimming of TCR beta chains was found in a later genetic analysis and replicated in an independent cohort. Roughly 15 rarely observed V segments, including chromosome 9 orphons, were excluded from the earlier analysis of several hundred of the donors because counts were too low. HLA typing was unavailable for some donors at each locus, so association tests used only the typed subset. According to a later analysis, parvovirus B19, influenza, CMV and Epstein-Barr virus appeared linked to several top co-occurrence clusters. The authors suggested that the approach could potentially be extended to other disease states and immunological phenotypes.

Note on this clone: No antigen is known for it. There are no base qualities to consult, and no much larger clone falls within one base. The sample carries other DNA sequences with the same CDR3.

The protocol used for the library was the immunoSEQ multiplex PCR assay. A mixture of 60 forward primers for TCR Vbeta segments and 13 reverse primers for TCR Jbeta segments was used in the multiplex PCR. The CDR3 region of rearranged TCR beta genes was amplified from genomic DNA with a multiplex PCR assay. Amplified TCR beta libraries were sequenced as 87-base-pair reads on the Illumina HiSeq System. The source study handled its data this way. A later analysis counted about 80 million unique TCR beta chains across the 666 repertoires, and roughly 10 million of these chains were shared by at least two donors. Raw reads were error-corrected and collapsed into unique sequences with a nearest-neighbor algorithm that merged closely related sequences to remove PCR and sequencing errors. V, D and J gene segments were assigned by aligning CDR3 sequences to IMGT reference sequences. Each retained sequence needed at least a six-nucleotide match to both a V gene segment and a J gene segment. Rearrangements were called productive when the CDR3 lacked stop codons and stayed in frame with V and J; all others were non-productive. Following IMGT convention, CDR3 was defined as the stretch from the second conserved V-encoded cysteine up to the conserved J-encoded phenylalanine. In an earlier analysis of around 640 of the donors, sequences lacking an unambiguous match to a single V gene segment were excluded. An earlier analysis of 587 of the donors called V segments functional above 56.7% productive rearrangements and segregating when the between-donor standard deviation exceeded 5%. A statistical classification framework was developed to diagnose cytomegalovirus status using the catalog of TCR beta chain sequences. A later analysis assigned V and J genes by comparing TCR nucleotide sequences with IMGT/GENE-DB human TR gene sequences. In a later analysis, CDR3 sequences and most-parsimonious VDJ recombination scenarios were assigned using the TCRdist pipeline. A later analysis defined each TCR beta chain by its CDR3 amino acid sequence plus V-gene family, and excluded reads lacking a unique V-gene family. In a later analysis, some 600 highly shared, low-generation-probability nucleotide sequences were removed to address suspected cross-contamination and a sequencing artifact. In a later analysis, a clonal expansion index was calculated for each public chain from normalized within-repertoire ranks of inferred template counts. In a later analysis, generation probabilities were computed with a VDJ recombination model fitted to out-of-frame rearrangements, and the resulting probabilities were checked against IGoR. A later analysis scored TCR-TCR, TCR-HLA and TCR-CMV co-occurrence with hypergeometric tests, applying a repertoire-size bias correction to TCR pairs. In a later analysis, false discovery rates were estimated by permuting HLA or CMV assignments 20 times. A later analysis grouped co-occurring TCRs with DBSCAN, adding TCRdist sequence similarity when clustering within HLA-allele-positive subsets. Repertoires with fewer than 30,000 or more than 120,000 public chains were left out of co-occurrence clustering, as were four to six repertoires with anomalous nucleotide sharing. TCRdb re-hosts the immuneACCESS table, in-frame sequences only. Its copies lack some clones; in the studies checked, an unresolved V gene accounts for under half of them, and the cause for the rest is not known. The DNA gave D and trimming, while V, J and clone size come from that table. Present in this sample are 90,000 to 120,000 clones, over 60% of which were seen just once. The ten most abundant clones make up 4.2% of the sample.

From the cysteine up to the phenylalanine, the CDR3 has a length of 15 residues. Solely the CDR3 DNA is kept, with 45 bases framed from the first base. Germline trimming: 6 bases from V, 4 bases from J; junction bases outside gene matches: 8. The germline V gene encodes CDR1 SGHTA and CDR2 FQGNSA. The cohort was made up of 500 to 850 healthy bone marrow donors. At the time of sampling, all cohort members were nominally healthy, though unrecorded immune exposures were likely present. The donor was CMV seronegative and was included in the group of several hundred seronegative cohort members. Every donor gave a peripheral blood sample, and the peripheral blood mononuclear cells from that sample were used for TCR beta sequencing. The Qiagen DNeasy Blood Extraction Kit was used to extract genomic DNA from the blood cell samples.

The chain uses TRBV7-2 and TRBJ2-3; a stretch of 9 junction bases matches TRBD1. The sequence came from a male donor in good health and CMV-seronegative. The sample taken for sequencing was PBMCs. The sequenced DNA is TGTGCCAGCAGTTTACAGGGGGCTATCGCAGATACGCAGTATTTT. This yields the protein CASSLQGAIADTQYF.